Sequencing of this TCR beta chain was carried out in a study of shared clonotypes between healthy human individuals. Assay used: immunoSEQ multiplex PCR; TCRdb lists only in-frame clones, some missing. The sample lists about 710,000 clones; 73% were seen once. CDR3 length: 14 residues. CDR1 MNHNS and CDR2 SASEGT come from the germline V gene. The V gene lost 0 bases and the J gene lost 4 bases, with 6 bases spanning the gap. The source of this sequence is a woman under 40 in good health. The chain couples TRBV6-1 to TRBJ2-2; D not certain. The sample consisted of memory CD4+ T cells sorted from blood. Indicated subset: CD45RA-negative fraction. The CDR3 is CASSEAQRTGELFF. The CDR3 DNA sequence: TGTGCCAGCAGTGAAGCCCAGCGCACCGGGGAGCTGTTTTTT.